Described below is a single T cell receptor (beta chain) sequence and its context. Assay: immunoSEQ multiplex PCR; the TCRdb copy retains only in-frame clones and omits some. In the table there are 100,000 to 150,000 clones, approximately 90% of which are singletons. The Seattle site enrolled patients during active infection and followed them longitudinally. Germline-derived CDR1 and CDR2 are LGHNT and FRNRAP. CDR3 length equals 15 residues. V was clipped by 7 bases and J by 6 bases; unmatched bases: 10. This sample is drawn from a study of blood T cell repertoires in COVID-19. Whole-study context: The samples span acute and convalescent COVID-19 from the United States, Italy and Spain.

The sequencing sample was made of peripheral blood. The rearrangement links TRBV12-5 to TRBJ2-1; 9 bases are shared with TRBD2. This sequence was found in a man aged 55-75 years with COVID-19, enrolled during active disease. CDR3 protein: CASDVAGGRVNEQFF. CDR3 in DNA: TGTGCTAGTGATGTCGCGGGGGGGCGGGTCAATGAGCAGTTCTTC.